The entry below gives a single T cell receptor (beta chain) sequence along with its context. The PCR made use of 60 Vbeta and 13 Jbeta primers. Sequencing was performed with immunoSEQ multiplex PCR; in TCRdb, only in-frame clones are kept and a portion is missing. This sample carries 200,000 or so clones, 76% of them seen once, and the ten largest clones take 0.63%. The source of the sample is a study of cytomegalovirus exposure and HLA in healthy donors. V gave up 6 bases and J gave up 0 bases, with 12 bases separating them. The germline V gene encodes CDR1 SNHLY and CDR2 FYNNEI. The CDR3 consists of 15 residues.

The sequence was collected from a man aged 18 to 29 in good health and CMV-seronegative. Sample: PBMCs. The chain combines TRBV2 with TRBJ2-1; tentatively, D is TRBD2 (5 bases). The CDR3: CASRDSADSYNEQFF. CDR3 DNA: TGTGCCAGCAGGGATAGCGCCGACTCCTACAATGAGCAGTTCTTC.